Listed here are 18 T cell receptor beta chains from one sample, sequenced in a study of control samples from healthy donors and cancer patients. Sequenced by immunoSEQ multiplex PCR; TCRdb stores in-frame clones only, minus some. The sample holds 130,000 to 150,000 clones, around 94% seen once. Source material: PBMCs. The receptors stem from a man in his 60s with colorectal cancer.

This clone was counted a few times. The chain combines TRBV24-1 with TRBJ2-5; D is possibly TRBD1 (6 bases). CDR1 is KGHDR, CDR2 SFDVKD, per germline. The CDR3 totals 14 residues. The V gene lost 5 bases and the J gene lost 1 base, with 10 bases spanning the gap. CDR3 coding DNA: TGTGCCACCAGTGGTGGCAGGGGCCAAGAGACCCAGTACTTC. Encoded protein: CATSGGRGQETQYF.

V and J are TRBV6-5 and TRBJ1-2; 8 bases line up with TRBD1. Germline V gene sequence: CDR1 MNHEY, CDR2 SVGAGI. V dropped 6 bases and J dropped 0; count of bases not matched to a gene: 3. This CDR3 contains 14 residues. CDR3 DNA sequence: TGTGCCAGCAGCCTGACAGGGGCTAACTATGGCTACACCTTC. Encoded protein: CASSLTGANYGYTF.

CDR3 loop: CASSYSRDYGYTF. As DNA, the CDR3 is TGTGCCAGCAGTTACTCGAGGGACTATGGCTACACCTTC. The chain employs TRBV6-5 and TRBJ1-2; unclear D gene. The CDR3 loop spans 13 amino acids. The germline V gene has CDR1 MNHEY and CDR2 SVGAGI. V lost 0 bases, J lost 3 bases, and 5 bases lay in between.

The rearrangement joins TRBV19 to TRBJ1-4, with TRBD1 matching 7 bases. The ends lost 7 bases at V and 4 bases at J; junction bases unmatched: 3. Looked up from germline, CDR1 is LNHDA and CDR2 is SQIVND (reference sequence). CDR3 size: 13 residues. The CDR3: CASTRDSNEKLFF. CDR3 coding DNA: TGTGCCAGTACGAGGGACAGTAATGAAAAACTGTTTTTT.

This rearrangement joins TRBV5-6 to TRBJ2-3; 15 bases line up with TRBD2. The CDR3 covers 17 residues. Germline assignment: CDR1 SGHDT and CDR2 YYEEEE. The trim removed 2 bases at V and 2 bases at J, leaving 3 bases unmatched. CDR3 DNA: TGTGCCAGCAGCTTCGGACTAGCGGGGGGGGCCACAGATACGCAGTATTTT. As protein: CASSFGLAGGATDTQYF.

The chain uses TRBV7-9 and TRBJ2-7; D possibly corresponds to TRBD1 (5 bases). The CDR3 is 15 residues long. Germline values: CDR1 SEHNR, CDR2 FQNEAQ (reference sequence). Trimming removed 5 bases from V and 5 bases from J, with 19 bases in between. The CDR3 nucleotides are TGTGCCAGCAGCCCTCCCGGGCCAGGGCTCAACGAGCAGTACTTC. This translates into CASSPPGPGLNEQYF.

V gene TRBV11-2 combines with J gene TRBJ2-2; TRBD2 aligns across 16 bases. CDR1 and CDR2 from the germline V gene are SGHAT and FQNNGV. The ends lost 9 bases at V and 1 base at J; junction bases unmatched: 11. The CDR3 is 19 amino acids. The CDR3 coding sequence is TGTGCCAGTTCCCTGGCGGGACTAGCGGGGGGGCAGAACACCGGGGAGCTGTTTTTT. This sequence encodes CASSLAGLAGGQNTGELFF.

The chain combines TRBV21-1 with TRBJ2-2; TRBD2, the table's D call, was not compared with the DNA. TRBV21-1 is noted as a pseudogene. The CDR3 totals 13 residues. In nucleotides, the CDR3 is TGTGCCAGCAGGCGGGGGGGTACCGGGGAGCTGTTTTTT. Protein product: CASRRGGTGELFF.

The chain combines TRBV18 with TRBJ2-7; D is possibly TRBD1 (6 bases). V was trimmed by 5 bases and J by 4 bases, leaving 12 bases between them. The germline V gene encodes CDR1 KGHSH and CDR2 LQKENI. CDR3 length: 13 residues. CDR3 DNA sequence: TGTGCCAGCTCATCACAGGGTTTTTACGAGCAGTACTTC. Its protein is CASSSQGFYEQYF. The variable domain in full, with the rest retrieved from reference TRBV18 and TRBJ2-7, is NAGVMQNPRHLVRRRGQEARLRCSPMKGHSHVYWYRQLPEEGLKFMVYLQKENIIDESGMPKERFSAEFPKEGPSILRIQQVVRGDSAAYFCASSSQGFYEQYFGPGTRLTVT.

V gene TRBV20-1 combines with J gene TRBJ1-4; D unclear. The germline V gene encodes CDR1 DFQATT and CDR2 SNEGSKA (reference sequence). The CDR3 contains 13 residues. Trimming left V 3 bases short and J 3 bases short, with 8 bases between. The CDR3 coding sequence is TGCAGTGCTAGTTGGACTGCTAATGAAAAACTGTTTTTT. Its protein product is CSASWTANEKLFF.

This chain links TRBV9 with TRBJ2-3, with 8 bases aligning to TRBD2. The CDR3 is 14 amino acids. Germline values: CDR1 SGDLS, CDR2 YYNGEE. Losses at the gene ends were 3 bases for V and 5 bases for J; bases not matched to a gene: 5. The CDR3 protein is CASSARGGRDTQYF. The CDR3 region has the DNA TGTGCCAGCAGCGCCCGGGGGGGCCGAGATACGCAGTATTTT. The entire variable domain, with the rest obtained from reference TRBV9 and TRBJ2-3, is as follows: DSGVTQTPKHLITATGQRVTLRCSPRSGDLSVYWYQQSLDQGLQFLIQYYNGEERAKGNILERFSAQQFPDLHSELNLSSLELGDSALYFCASSARGGRDTQYFGPGTRLTVL.

J is TRBJ1-4 and V is TRBV29-1, with 12 bases that match TRBD1. CDR3 size: 13 residues. Trimming removed 7 bases from V and 7 bases from J; junction bases left unmatched: 4. CDR1 is SQVTM and CDR2 is ANQGSEA in the germline V gene. The CDR3: CSAGTGGSEKLFF. DNA for the CDR3: TGCAGCGCAGGGACAGGGGGCAGTGAAAAACTGTTTTTT.

The chain recombines TRBV9 with TRBJ1-2; the D is unclear. The length of the CDR3 is 11 residues. V was shortened by 3 bases and J by 0 bases, with 0 bases between the two germline ends. Per germline, CDR1 SGDLS and CDR2 YYNGEE. Here the CDR3 reads CASSANYGYTF. In nucleotides, the CDR3 is TGTGCCAGCAGCGCTAACTATGGCTACACCTTC.

This clone was seen more than once but under ten times. V and J are TRBV20-1 and TRBJ1-2; D is unclear. Germline CDR1 reads DFQATT; CDR2 reads SNEGSKA (reference sequence). The CDR3 sequence is 8 residues long. CDR3 bases: TGCGGAATGGGAGGCTACACCTTC. Amino acid sequence: CGMGGYTF.

CDR3 sequence: CATGQGEGGYTF. In DNA, the CDR3 is TGTGCCACTGGACAGGGGGAGGGAGGCTACACCTTC. The gene calls are TRBV3-1 (or the pseudogene TRBV3-2) and TRBJ1-2; TRBD1 matches at 10 bases. The CDR3 is 12 amino acids. Trimming removed 10 bases from V and 8 bases from J; junction bases left unmatched: 7. The germline V gene encodes CDR1 LGHDT and CDR2 YNNKEL (reference sequence).

This sequence joins TRBV2 and TRBJ1-2, with D perhaps matching TRBD1 (6 bases). This CDR3 is built from 15 residues. Germline V CDR1 and CDR2: SNHLY, FYNNEI. V was shortened by 1 base and J by 2 bases, with 11 bases between the two germline ends. The CDR3 sequence: CASSEVGGGNYGYTF. The DNA for the CDR3 is TGTGCCAGCAGTGAAGTAGGGGGGGGAAACTATGGCTACACCTTC.

This clone came up once. The chain uses TRBV19 and TRBJ1-4, with 8 positions matching TRBD1. In germline, CDR1 is LNHDA, CDR2 SQIVND (reference sequence). The length of the CDR3 is 14 residues. Germline trimming cut 5 bases from V and 3 bases from J; bases unmatched to any gene: 2. Here the CDR3 reads CASSVDRANEKLFF. CDR3 nucleotide sequence: TGTGCCAGTAGTGTGGACAGGGCTAATGAAAAACTGTTTTTT.

This chain uses TRBV1 with TRBJ2-7; TRBD2 is taken as the D call from the table, unchecked against the DNA. TRBV1 is a documented pseudogene. The CDR3 covers 15 residues. The CDR3, as DNA: TGCACCAGCAGCCAAGAACGGGGGAGCTCCTACGAGCAGTACTTC. Its protein product is CTSSQERGSSYEQYF.